This entry is about one TCR beta chain. This clonotype has only a few counts. Its antigen has not been determined. The sample holds no much larger clone one base away, and base qualities are not on file. From a lookup of the germline V gene (reference sequence), CDR1 and CDR2 are DFQATT and SNEGSKA. The CDR3 goes from the cysteine to the phenylalanine over 14 residues. The read is trimmed to its CDR3 DNA, 42 bases read in frame from base 1. Here V drops 3 bases and J drops 4 bases, and the junction holds 6 bases not matched to any gene. These data belong to a study of blood T cells in healthy people across ages (dated by TCRdb to 2014 to 2015). For context, the study as a whole: In model experiments, template switching captured about one uniquely barcoded TCR beta cDNA molecule for every two T cells. The study measured age-related changes in TCR beta repertoire diversity using deep sequencing normalized with unique cDNA molecular identifiers. The donors were divided into four age groups: young (average around 17 years), middle-aged (around 41), aged (about 60) and long-lived (more than 75). To avoid experimental bias, donors of different ages were randomly spread across the sequencing lanes. For two donors (one aged 18 to 30 and one aged 80 or older), the study analyzed two additional independent replicas of 1 million unique cDNA reads from the same blood draw. Broader findings and caveats from the paper: As age increased, observed TCR beta diversity per million T cells dropped in a roughly linear way, and a significant reduction was already evident by age 40. There was a strong correlation between observed TCR beta diversity and the percentage of naive T cells measured by flow cytometry. Total diversity estimates from one million sequenced T cells were considered lower bounds and underestimates. The long-lived group showed more naive CD4+ T cells, fewer expanded clones and increased TCR diversity than the aged group, suggesting age selection. Because profiling used bulk unsorted PBMCs, naive and antigen-experienced compartments could not be compared conclusively. Donor CMV infection status was unknown, potentially confounding age-related changes in expanded clonotypes.

Libraries came from 5' RACE. TCRdb names Illumina HiSeq 2500 as the instrument used. A second roughly 6 to 12 cycle PCR used a sample-barcoded 5' primer and a J-beta primer mix. A template-switch 5' adaptor carrying 12 random nucleotides introduced a unique molecular identifier onto each TCR beta cDNA molecule. Each sample yielded at least 2.5 million CDR3-containing paired-end reads. First-strand cDNA was synthesized from all RNA with the Mint cDNA synthesis kit, primed by a TRBC-specific oligonucleotide. All cDNA was treated with uracil-DNA glycosylase and then went through a first 18-cycle PCR with the universal primers M1SS and BC2_uni_R. The paper's data handling went like this. Normalization of each sample was performed by random selection of 1 million high-quality reads, each carrying a distinct molecular identifier. Instead of being binned into consensus sequences, reads that shared molecular identifiers were thrown out. MiTCR, run with a Q25 quality threshold and the strictest error-elimination algorithm, handled CDR3 identification, clonotype clustering and error correction. A nonparametric unseen species model with Euler transformation was used to estimate lower-bound total TCR beta diversity. The public reads were reanalyzed by TCRdb: fastp trimming at Q25, MiXCR alignment, in-frame beta chains only. When rows share a CDR3 protein, they turn into one entry using the most common DNA and genes. In this record, the V and J calls reflect TCRdb's handling and not the investigators' own analysis. The sample table shows roughly 800,000 distinct CDR3 sequences, and over 45% are seen once. Of the sample, about 20% falls within the top ten clones.

The roughly 39 donors, aged about 6 to 95 years, were systemically healthy Caucasian individuals from Russia. Each donor gave around 9.9 milliliters of peripheral blood, collected into EDTA-treated Vacutainer tubes. Ficoll-Paque density-gradient centrifugation was used to isolate PBMCs, with at least 7 million obtained per sample. Total RNA was extracted from PBMCs with Trizol reagent, with at least 6 micrograms obtained per sample. For every donor, an aliquot of PBMCs went through flow cytometry to measure the percentages of naive CD45RAhigh/CD27high T cells. This sequence uses TRBV20-1 and TRBJ2-5; TRBD1 lines up with 9 middle nucleotides. The TCR sequence derives from a man aged 25-40 years in good health. The source material was blood. CDR3 protein: CSASRDRDGETQYF. Read as DNA, the sequence is TGCAGTGCTAGCCGGGACAGGGATGGAGAGACCCAGTACTTC.